This TCR beta chain was documented in a study of identical twins (dated by TCRdb to the mid-2010s). With respect to the entire study: The study deep-sequenced TCR alpha and beta repertoires from monozygotic twins, unrelated adults of various ages and cord blood to test whether fetal clonotypes persist. To rule out contamination, replicate twin experiments were performed at different times with different library preparation protocols.

Every donor in the study was a healthy Caucasian. Three pairs of female monozygotic twins, all aged 18 to 29 years, were included in the twin cohort. Miltenyi CD45RO+ enrichment and human naive T-cell isolation kits were used to isolate memory (CD45RO+) and naive T cells from PBMC. There are 16 amino acids in the CDR3, from cysteine to phenylalanine inclusive. This entry keeps only the CDR3 DNA: 48 bases, framed from base 1. The germline V and J ends show losses of 3 bases and 10 bases respectively, and no gene match explains 17 bases of the junction. The germline V gene (reference sequence) supplies CDR1 DFQATT and CDR2 SNEGSKA. Libraries came from 5' RACE. Sequencing instrument: Illumina HiSeq 2000. Template switching introduced a universal primer binding site; the final cDNA contained a unique molecular identifier, enabling accurate counting of TCR cDNA molecules. Specific primers in the conserved constant-segment region were used to synthesize first-strand cDNA for the TCR alpha and beta chains. To control for contamination, each cDNA library was double barcoded with a SMART-Mk sample barcode plus Illumina barcodes. TruSeq adapter sequences, together with Illumina sample barcodes, were added in two successive PCR steps. Sequencing of the TCR alpha and beta cDNA libraries was done on the Illumina HiSeq platform using custom primers. In the authors' own workflow: MiGEC was used to process raw reads and extract unique molecular identifiers, and MiXCR was used to find CDR3 positions. For each individual, recombination models were inferred using an EM algorithm with the repgenHMM and IGoR tools. The tcR package in R was used for shared clonotype analysis, with sharing normalized by the product of cloneset sizes. To study raw recombination without the effects of thymic and clonal selection, out-of-frame nonproductive sequences were analyzed. The public reads were reanalyzed by TCRdb: fastp trimming at Q25, MiXCR alignment, in-frame beta chains only. Identical CDR3 protein sequences are pooled into one entry, listed with their most common genes and DNA. The V and J calls and clone size come from TCRdb's table, not from the authors' own analysis. The table for this sample lists some 250,000 distinct CDR3 sequences; roughly 13% of them were counted only once. The ten largest clones take up roughly 4.2% of the sample.

Broader findings and caveats from the paper: Excess twin sharing in beta out-of-frame sequences was weaker because fewer shared sequences lowered the signal-to-noise ratio. Fewer insertions were carried by abundant cord blood beta clonotypes; a weaker similar trend was observed in young adult naive repertoires, while no such trend was observed in memory repertoires. Compared with coincidental sharing between unrelated individuals, out-of-frame TCR alpha sequences shared between twins had an excess of sequences with low generation probability. Because the same donors could not be followed over many years, the conclusions depended on cross-sectional statistical analysis. Zero-insertion analyses could be partly confounded by invariant T cells such as MAIT and iNKT, though diverse VJ usage argued against such confounding for most clonotypes. Recombination models systematically underestimated out-of-frame TCR alpha sharing in monozygotic twins but agreed with sharing between unrelated individuals.

With regard to this clonotype: There is no known antigen for this receptor. No much larger clone is present one base from it, and per-base qualities are unavailable.

This sample was also put to use in a study of yellow fever vaccine responses in identical twins. The second study reports: The authors reported that the T cell response to vaccination in identical twins appeared partly convergent and partly personalized. In identical twins, the study followed T cell clones that responded to the vaccine with precision.

What was sequenced was memory (CD45RO+) T cells sorted from blood. Per the publication, the cell subset or site label means: CD45RO+ enriched T cells. The chain was built from TRBV20-1 and TRBJ2-1; 8 central nucleotides agree with TRBD2. The origin of this receptor is a young woman in good health. The nucleotide sequence is given as TGCAGTGCTAGCCAACCCCGGGGGACTAGATTAAACGAGCAGTTCTTC. It is translated as CSASQPRGTRLNEQFF.